This entry is about one T cell receptor (beta chain). This entry comes from a study of blood T cell repertoires in COVID-19. Study in general: There were acute and convalescent COVID-19 samples, and they came from the United States, Italy and Spain. Sources were T cells, B-cell-depleted T cells, or PBMCs; the material itself was cDNA or gDNA.

The CDR3 consists of 17 residues. V dropped 3 bases and J dropped 7; count of bases not matched to a gene: 15. CDR1 MDHEN and CDR2 SYDVKM come from the germline V gene. How the authors handled the data: Estimation of nucleated cell counts was performed using reference gene primer amplification. Profiling relied on immunoSEQ multiplex PCR, and the TCRdb table lists in-frame clones only, not all of them. From that table come the V and J calls and clone size; the DNA was used to work out D and trimming. This sample has tens of thousands of clones, with roughly four fifths found just once. The sample consisted of peripheral blood. V and J are TRBV28 and TRBJ2-4, with 7 bases aligning to TRBD1. The receptor was derived from a man in his sixties with active COVID-19. DNA for the CDR3: TGTGCCAGCAGTTTCCCCAAGCGTCACAGGGGTAGGAACATTCAGTACTTC. Protein: CASSFPKRHRGRNIQYF.